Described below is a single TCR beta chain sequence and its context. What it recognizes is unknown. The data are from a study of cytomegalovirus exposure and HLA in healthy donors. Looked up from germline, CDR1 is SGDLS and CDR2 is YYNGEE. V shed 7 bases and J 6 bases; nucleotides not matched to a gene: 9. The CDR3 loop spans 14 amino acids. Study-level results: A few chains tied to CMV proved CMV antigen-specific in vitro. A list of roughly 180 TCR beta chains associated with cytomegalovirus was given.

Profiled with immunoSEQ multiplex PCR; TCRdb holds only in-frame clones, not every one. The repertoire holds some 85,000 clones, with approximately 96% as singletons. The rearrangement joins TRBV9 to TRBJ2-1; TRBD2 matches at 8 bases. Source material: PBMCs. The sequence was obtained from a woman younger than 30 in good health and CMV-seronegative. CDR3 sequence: CASAPELAGNEQFF. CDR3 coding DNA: TGTGCCAGCGCCCCGGAGCTAGCGGGCAATGAGCAGTTCTTC.